A selection of T cell receptor beta chains follows, all from one sample in a study of T cell responses to AZD1222 COVID-19 vaccine. TCRdb keeps only in-frame clones here, not all; method: immunoSEQ multiplex PCR. The data contain 110,000 to 150,000 clones, around 93% of them singletons. The sample in question was peripheral blood, obtained on day 0 of AZD1222 vaccination. These receptors all come from an adult in good health. Each CDR3 is given with its conserved first and last residue. The D gene is left open where the match is weak. Size is stated for part of the rows, as once, few or many counts, or as a class when the clone is expanded.

J | V | D | size | DNA | CDR3
TRBJ1-5 | TRBV28 | NA | NA | TGTGCCAGCACCCATGGGGGGCAGCCCCAGCATTTT | CASTHGGQPQHF
TRBJ1-2 | TRBV6-5 | TRBD1 | NA | TGTGCCAGCAGTTACGGGGACAGGGGTCATGGCTACACCTTC | CASSYGDRGHGYTF
TRBJ2-7 | TRBV10-3 | NA | NA | TGTGCCATCAGTGAGGGTGTGGGGGGTGCCAGCTCCTACGAGCAGTACTTC | CAISEGVGGASSYEQYF
TRBJ1-1 | TRBV29-1 | NA | NA | TGCAGCGTTGTAGCAAGCAGAAACACTGAAGCTTTCTTT | CSVVASRNTEAFF
TRBJ1-1 | TRBV4-1 | NA | NA | TGCGCCAGCAGCGGGCTGGGCGGAGGGAGAGAAGCTTTCTTT | CASSGLGGGREAFF
TRBJ2-7 | TRBV27 | TRBD1 | NA | TGTGCCAGCAGTCCTGGGACAGCCTACGAGCAGTACTTC | CASSPGTAYEQYF
TRBJ1-3 | TRBV6-4 | NA | NA | TGTGCCAGCAGTGACCCCACAGGCCACTCTGGAAACACCATATATTTT | CASSDPTGHSGNTIYF
TRBJ1-5 | TRBV19 | NA | NA | TGTGCCAGACAGGGCCATAGCAATCAGCCCCAGCATTTT | CARQGHSNQPQHF
TRBJ2-4 | TRBV9 | NA | NA | TGTGCCAGCAGCGTAGGGAGGGGAACAGAAAACAAAAACATTCAGTACTTC | CASSVGRGTENKNIQYF
TRBJ2-1 | TRBV5-1 | NA | NA | TGCGCCAGCAGCCTGGTCTACAATGAGCAGTTCTTC | CASSLVYNEQFF
TRBJ2-5 | TRBV2 | NA | NA | TGTGCCAGCATAGAACGGGACGGTGGAGAGACCCAGTACTTC | CASIERDGGETQYF
TRBJ2-7 | TRBV9 | NA | NA | TGTGCCAGCAGCGTAGGAGGTCAGGCCTACGAGCAGTACTTC | CASSVGGQAYEQYF
TRBJ2-2 | TRBV7-9 | NA | NA | TGTGCCAGCAGCTTAGATCTCCTCGGGACTGCATCTACCGGGGAGCTGTTTTTT | CASSLDLLGTASTGELFF
TRBJ1-5 | TRBV25-1 | NA | NA | TGTGCCAGCAGTGAATATGGTGAGAATCAGCCCCAGCATTTT | CASSEYGENQPQHF
TRBJ1-2 | TRBV7-2 | NA | NA | TGTGCCAGCAGCTTAGCTTCAAGGGGCTACACCTTC | CASSLASRGYTF
TRBJ2-7 | TRBV6-1 | TRBD2 | NA | TGTGCCAGCAGTGAAGTTCCTCCAGCGGGGGTTGTCTCCTACGAGCAGTACTTC | CASSEVPPAGVVSYEQYF
TRBJ2-7 | TRBV6-6 | TRBD2 | NA | TGTGCCAGCAGTCCCCTAGCGGGGGGTCGGCACGAGCAGTACTTC | CASSPLAGGRHEQYF
TRBJ2-7 | TRBV19 | NA | NA | TGTGCCGCACAGGGGGAGGGGGAGCAGTACTTC | CAAQGEGEQYF
TRBJ2-3 | TRBV2 | TRBD2 | NA | TGTGCCAGCAGTGAATCTGGGGGCGGGGGGGCCACGCAGTATTTT | CASSESGGGGATQYF
TRBJ1-6 | TRBV12-3/TRBV12-4 | TRBD1 | NA | TGTGCCAGCATGGGACAGAATAATTCACCCCTCCACTTT | CASMGQNNSPLHF
TRBJ2-7 | TRBV11-2 | NA | NA | TGTGCCAGCAGCTTATCTAGCGCGAGCTCCTACGAGCAGTACTTC | CASSLSSASSYEQYF
TRBJ1-5 | TRBV24-1 | NA | NA | TGTGCCACCAGTGATTTGCGGGTCCACTATAGCAATCAGCCCCAGCATTTT | CATSDLRVHYSNQPQHF
TRBJ2-6 | TRBV6-5 | NA | NA | TGTGCCAGCAGTAGTGAAAGCTCTGGGGCCAACGTCCTGACTTTC | CASSSESSGANVLTF
TRBJ1-5 | TRBV19 | NA | once | TGTGCCTCCATGGCACGAGGGTTTGACAATCAGCCCCAGCATTTT | CASMARGFDNQPQHF